This T cell receptor beta chain is from a study of shared clonotypes between healthy human individuals (dated by TCRdb to 2020 to 2022). Broadly, across the study: The cohort comprised a couple of women and a few men aged 18 to 49 years. For each donor, CD4 naive and CD4 memory were each given three plates, CD8 naive was given two plates, and CD8 memory was given one plate. Blood TCR repertoires of about 5 healthy adults were deeply sequenced to estimate repertoire size and the extent of clonotype sharing between individuals. Libraries were prepared and TCR repertoires were sequenced by different laboratories using diverse techniques, in order to increase sequencing depth and limit assay-specific biases. Leukapheresis yielded between about 0.94 and 10 billion PBMCs per donor. Study-wide findings and limitations: Estimated clonotype richness was generally larger for naive than for memory subsets. Pairwise subsampling indicated that sequencing depth was expected to affect the degree of clonotype sharing among donors. The small number of donors limited the genetic and exposure-history diversity represented. Approximately 5% of naive CD4, more than 3% of naive CD8, about 2.5% of memory CD4, and 0.4% of memory CD8 clonotypes were shared across several donors. Sampling was limited to blood, and TCR repertoires in tissue likely differ from TCR repertoires in blood. Compared with non-shared clonotypes, the clonotypes found in all four sorted-subset donors had higher generation probabilities. Even with the large sequencing depth, rarefaction of the sorted-subset datasets indicated that sequencing was incomplete.

The germline V gene gives CDR1 as SGHAT and CDR2 as FQNNGV. Compared with germline, V lacks 5 bases and J lacks 3 bases; bases without a gene match: 13. The CDR3, cysteine through phenylalanine, is 17 amino acids long. The CDR3 DNA has 51 bases and is translated from base 1. Using the deep immunoSEQ assay, multiplex PCR amplified TCR CDR3 regions from genomic DNA. For each cell subset, the extracted genomic DNA was distributed evenly across all wells of several immunoSEQ 96-well plates, and each plate served as one replicate. For sorted subsets, approximately 190 ng of genomic DNA, equivalent to roughly 33,000 T cell genomes, went into each replicate PCR. Purified libraries were measured with a Qubit 3.0 fluorometer, size-checked on a Bioanalyzer 2100, and measured again with the KAPA Library Quantification kit. Every immunoSEQ 96-well plate was sequenced on a separate single-read 150-cycle Illumina NextSeq 550 flow cell. The study's own analysis went as follows. Because the immunoSEQ output held only junctional sequences and lacked quality scores, the filtering could not match the filtering applied to full-length reads. Sequences were annotated with PyIR, a Python wrapper for IgBLAST v1.9, using IMGT germline references to assign V/J genes and CDR3. Reads with weak V/J assignments (E-value above 1e-6), missing CDR3, stop codons, out-of-frame junctions, or ambiguous translated residues were removed. V3J clonotypes were defined as sequences sharing the same inferred V gene, J gene, and CDR3 amino acid sequence. The percentage overlap between two repertoires was calculated by dividing the number of shared unique clonotypes by the size of the smaller repertoire. Three approaches were used to assess repertoire richness: RTK rarefaction, the Chao1 estimator, and Recon v2.1 estimates of unobserved clonotypes. Generation probabilities were computed with OLGA for all TCRbeta clonotypes obtained by the gDNA method from several donors. TCRdb took this table from immuneACCESS and kept in-frame rearrangements with V and J called. Such tables lack part of the clones; where checked against another copy, unresolved V genes explain under half of the gap, and the rest is unexplained. V and J calls and clone size are copied from that table; D and trimming were computed from the DNA. Present in this sample are approximately 1,500,000 clones, 95% to 99% of which were seen just once. Roughly 0.45% of the sample is taken by the ten largest.

The donors were healthy, HIV-negative adults who had no recently reported acute infections or vaccinations. Only Caucasian adults living in Nashville, Tennessee, USA were represented among the donors. CD4+ T cells were enriched through magnetic negative selection, after which naive cells were positively selected on CD45RA and the remaining negative fraction served as the memory subset. Blood was obtained by leukapheresis, after which PBMCs were separated by Ficoll-Histopaque density gradient centrifugation and cryopreserved in liquid nitrogen vapor phase. Analytical flow cytometry was used to check the purity and quantity of each magnetically sorted T cell population. Genomic DNA was isolated from each sorted fraction and quantified by UV absorbance on a Nanodrop 2000c. As for this clone: Its antigen specificity is not known. Nothing much larger sits one base from this clone, and base qualities are not available.

This clonotype was obtained from a young man in good health. Sequences were obtained from naive CD4+ T cells sorted from blood. The sample's cell subset or site, from its label and the paper: CD45RA+ positively selected. Recombination joined TRBV11-2 with TRBJ2-1; 7 nucleotides in the junction match TRBD2. CDR3 reads: CASSRNPTAGFYNEQFF. The sequenced DNA is TGTGCCAGCAGCCGGAATCCGACAGCGGGGTTCTACAATGAGCAGTTCTTC.